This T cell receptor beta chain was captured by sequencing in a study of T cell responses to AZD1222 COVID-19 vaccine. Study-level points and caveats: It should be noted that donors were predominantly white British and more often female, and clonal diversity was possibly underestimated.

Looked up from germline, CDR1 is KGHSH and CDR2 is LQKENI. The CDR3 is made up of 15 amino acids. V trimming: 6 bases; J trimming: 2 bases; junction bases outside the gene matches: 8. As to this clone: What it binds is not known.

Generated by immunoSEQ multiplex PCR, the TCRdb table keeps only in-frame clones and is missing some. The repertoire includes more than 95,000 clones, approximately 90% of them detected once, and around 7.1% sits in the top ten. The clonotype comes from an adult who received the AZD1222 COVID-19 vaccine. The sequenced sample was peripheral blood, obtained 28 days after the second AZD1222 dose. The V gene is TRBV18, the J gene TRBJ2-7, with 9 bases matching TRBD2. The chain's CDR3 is CASSVAGDGPYEQYF. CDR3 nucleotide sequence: TGTGCCAGCTCCGTAGCGGGAGATGGGCCCTACGAGCAGTACTTC.